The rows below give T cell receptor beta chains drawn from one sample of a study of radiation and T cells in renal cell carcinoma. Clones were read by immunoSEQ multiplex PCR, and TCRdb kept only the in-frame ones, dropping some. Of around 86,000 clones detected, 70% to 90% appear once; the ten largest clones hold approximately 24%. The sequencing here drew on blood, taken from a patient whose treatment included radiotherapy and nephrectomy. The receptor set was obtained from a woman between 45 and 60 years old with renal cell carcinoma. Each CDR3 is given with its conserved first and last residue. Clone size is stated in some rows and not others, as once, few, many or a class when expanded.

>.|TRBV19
CASSTDGSGFFTYEQYF
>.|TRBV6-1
CASTGRRDSYEQYF
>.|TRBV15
CATSRGFNEKLFF
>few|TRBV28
CASSLNNQPQHF
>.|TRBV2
CASNGLAGTYEQYF
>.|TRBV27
CASTLYSGSHNEQFF
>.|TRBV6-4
CASSAGQSRQPQHF
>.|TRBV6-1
CASKVAGELFF
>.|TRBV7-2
CASSLDWAGTNYGYTF
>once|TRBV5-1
CASSLGGQNTGELFF
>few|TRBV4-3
CASSQETGSNEKLFF
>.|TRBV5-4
CASSLGPLTLNSGNTIYF
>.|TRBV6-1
CASRLFGTGELFF
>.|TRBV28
CASSPLTGGAGQPQHF
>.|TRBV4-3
CASSQAPTAGEKLFF
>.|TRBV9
CASSVSGSYQETQYF
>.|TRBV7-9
CASSRDLAGAPYEQYF
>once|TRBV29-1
CSVESRTGVRETQYF
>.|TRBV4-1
CASSQARDRGVHEQYF
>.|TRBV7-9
CASGPGVMSYNEQFF
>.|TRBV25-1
CASSELGRGESYGYTF
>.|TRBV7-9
CASSPSEDGRPQHF
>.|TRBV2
CASSVDRPGNTIYF
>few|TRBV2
CASSGQGETEAFF